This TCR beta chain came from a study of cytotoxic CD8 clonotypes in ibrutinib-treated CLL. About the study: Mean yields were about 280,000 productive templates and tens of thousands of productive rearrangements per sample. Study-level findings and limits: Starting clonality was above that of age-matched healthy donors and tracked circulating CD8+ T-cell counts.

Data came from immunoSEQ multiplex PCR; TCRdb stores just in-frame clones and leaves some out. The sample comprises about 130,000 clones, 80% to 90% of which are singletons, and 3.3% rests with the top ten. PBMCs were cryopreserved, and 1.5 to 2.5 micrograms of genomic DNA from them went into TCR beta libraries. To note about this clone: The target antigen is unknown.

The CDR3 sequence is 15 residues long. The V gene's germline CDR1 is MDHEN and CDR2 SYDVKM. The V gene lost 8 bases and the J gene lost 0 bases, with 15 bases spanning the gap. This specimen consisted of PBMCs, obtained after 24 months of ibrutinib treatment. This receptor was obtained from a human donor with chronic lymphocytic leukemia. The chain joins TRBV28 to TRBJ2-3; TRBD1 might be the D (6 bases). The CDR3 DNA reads TGTGCCAGCGGGCCCCCGGACAGAAGCACAGATACGCAGTATTTT. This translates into CASGPPDRSTDTQYF.